Below are 8 T cell receptor beta chains sequenced from a single sample in a study of patients and donors after allogeneic stem cell transplantation. TCRdb used MiXCR to reprocess the RT-PCR reads, holding one entry per CDR3 protein. The table has approximately 410,000 distinct CDR3 sequences, 16% seen once. Sequencing used blood, either unsorted or a sorted T cell fraction (not recorded which). Receptors were obtained from a human donor who was either an allogeneic HSCT recipient or a stem cell or donor lymphocyte infusion donor (not recorded which). It is not recorded whose cells these are; they may come from a transplant donor.

This clonotype was recorded a few times. The rearrangement joins TRBV9 to TRBJ1-4; D gene uncertain. V was clipped by 6 bases and J by 2 bases, with 11 bases between them. In germline, CDR1 is SGDLS, CDR2 YYNGEE. CDR3 size: 14 residues. CDR3 DNA sequence: TGTGCCAGCAAGAGAGGGCATACTAATGAAAAACTGTTTTTT. It specifies CASKRGHTNEKLFF. The whole variable domain, filled in from reference TRBV9 and TRBJ1-4, reads DSGVTQTPKHLITATGQRVTLRCSPRSGDLSVYWYQQSLDQGLQFLIQYYNGEERAKGNILERFSAQQFPDLHSELNLSSLELGDSALYFCASKRGHTNEKLFFGSGTQLSVL.

A few counts support this clonotype. V and J are TRBV7-3 and TRBJ2-7; D may be TRBD2 (6 bases). Germline CDR1 and CDR2: SGHTA and FQGTGA. There are 13 residues in the CDR3. The V gene lost 4 bases and the J gene lost 6 bases, with 13 bases spanning the gap. The CDR3 loop reads CASSSRGWSEQYF. The CDR3 coding sequence is TGTGCCAGCAGCTCCCGGGGGTGGTCCGAGCAGTACTTC.

This clonotype was found a few times. The genes are TRBV6-6 and TRBJ2-7; D is ambiguous. The CDR3 is 13 residues long. V shed 6 bases and J shed 2 bases, with 11 bases lying between them. The V gene's germline CDR1 is MNHNY and CDR2 SVGAGI (reference sequence). The CDR3, as DNA: TGTGCCAGCAGAACAGTTCGACCCTACGAGCAGTACTTC. Protein product: CASRTVRPYEQYF.

The chain uses TRBV12-3 or TRBV12-4 and TRBJ2-7; TRBD2 matches at 10 bases. The CDR3 contains 17 residues. Unmatched junction bases numbered 14, after V lost 3 bases and J lost 6 bases. As DNA, the CDR3 is TGTGCCAGCAGTTTCCTAGCGGGAGTGCAACGGCCACGCGAGCAGTACTTC. Its translation: CASSFLAGVQRPREQYF.

This clonotype has a count of ten or more. The chain recombines TRBV6-1 with TRBJ1-2; no clear D gene. Germline CDR1 and CDR2: MNHNS and SASEGT. The CDR3 sequence is 14 residues long. With 0 bases removed from V and 10 bases from J, the gap between germline ends came to 15 bases. The CDR3 DNA reads TGTGCCAGCAGTGAAGCCCATGGCTCGATGCCCTACACCTTC. Encoded protein: CASSEAHGSMPYTF.

This chain links TRBV6-4 with TRBJ2-1; TRBD2 agrees at 11 bases. The CDR3 runs to 16 residues. Germline CDR1 MRHNA, CDR2 SNTAGT. The V segment lost 6 bases and the J segment 4 bases; nucleotides outside the gene matches: 8. The chain's CDR3 is CASSPSLAGGYNEQFF. The CDR3 DNA reads as TGTGCCAGCAGCCCCTCTCTAGCGGGGGGATACAATGAGCAGTTCTTC.

This clonotype appeared a few times. The chain employs TRBV4-2 and TRBJ2-7; 7 bases map to TRBD1. Trimming took 4 bases from V and 2 from J; bases not matched to a gene: 11. Looked up from germline, CDR1 is LGHNA and CDR2 is YNFKEQ. The CDR3 is 16 residues long. The CDR3 nucleotides are TGTGCCAGCAGCCCTTCACGGGACAGTAAAACCTACGAGCAGTACTTC. Translated, it gives CASSPSRDSKTYEQYF.

This clonotype was seen a handful of times. The chain uses TRBV20-1 and TRBJ2-5; D is uncertain. Trimming pared 6 bases from V and 5 bases from J, leaving 7 bases between. The CDR3 has 10 residues. Germline CDR1 and CDR2: DFQATT and SNEGSKA (reference sequence). In DNA, the CDR3 is TGCAGTGCCAAAAGGGAGACCCAGTACTTC. This encodes CSAKRETQYF.